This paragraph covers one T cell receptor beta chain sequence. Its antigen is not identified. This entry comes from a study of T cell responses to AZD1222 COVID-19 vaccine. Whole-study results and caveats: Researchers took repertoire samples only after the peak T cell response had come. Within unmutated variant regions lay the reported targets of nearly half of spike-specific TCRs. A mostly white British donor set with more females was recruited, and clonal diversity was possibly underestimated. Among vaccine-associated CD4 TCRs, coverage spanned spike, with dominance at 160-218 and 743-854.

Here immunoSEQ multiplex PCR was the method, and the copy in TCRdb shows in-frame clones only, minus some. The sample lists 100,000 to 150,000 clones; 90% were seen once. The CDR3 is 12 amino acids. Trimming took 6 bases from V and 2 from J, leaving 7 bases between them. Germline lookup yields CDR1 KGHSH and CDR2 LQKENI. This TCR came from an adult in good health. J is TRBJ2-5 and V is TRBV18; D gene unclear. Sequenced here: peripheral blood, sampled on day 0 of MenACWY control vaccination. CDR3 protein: CASSVRQETQYF. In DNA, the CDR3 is TGTGCCAGCTCGGTCCGTCAAGAGACCCAGTACTTC.